The 26 T cell receptor beta chains reported below all come from one sample, sequenced in a study of T-cell memory formation after mild COVID-19. TCRdb called the 5' RACE reads again in MiXCR, with one record for every CDR3 protein. The repertoire holds under 300,000 distinct CDR3 sequences, around 8% seen once, with 22% in the top ten. Source material: PBMCs or a T cell subset sorted from them (not recorded which). These TCRs come from a man younger than 35 who had mild COVID-19 (a few samples of this study predate the infection). Cell type and time point are not known.

At least ten counts were recorded for this clonotype. CDR3 amino acids: CASSTRRLLPRGNSYNEQFF. The DNA for the CDR3 is TGTGCCAGCAGCACCAGACGGTTACTACCCAGGGGAAACTCCTACAATGAGCAGTTCTTC. V usage is TRBV7-3 and J usage is TRBJ2-1, with D possibly being TRBD1 (6 bases). This CDR3 comprises 20 residues. Trimming removed 5 bases from V and 0 bases from J, with 26 bases in between. Germline lookup yields CDR1 SGHTA and CDR2 FQGTGA.

The chain has TRBV29-1 and TRBJ2-1; 15 bases align to TRBD2. J was trimmed by 5 bases and V by 3 bases; bases with no gene match: 8. Per germline, CDR1 SQVTM and CDR2 ANQGSEA. This CDR3 has 17 residues. In DNA, the CDR3 is TGCAGCGTTGAGGTCGGACTAGCGGGAGGGCAGAACAATGAGCAGTTCTTC. Translation: CSVEVGLAGGQNNEQFF.

The chain uses TRBV10-1 and TRBJ2-2, with TRBD1 as a possible D gene (6 bases). V lost 6 bases, J lost 0 bases, and 11 bases lay in between. The CDR3 totals 15 residues. CDR1 and CDR2 from the germline V gene are WNHNN and SYGVQD (reference sequence). In DNA, the CDR3 is TGCGCCAGCAGCCTGGACAGCCCGAACACCGGGGAGCTGTTTTTT. As protein: CASSLDSPNTGELFF.

V usage is TRBV7-2 and J usage is TRBJ1-2; 11 nucleotides agree with TRBD1. The CDR3 runs to 14 residues. Unmatched junction bases numbered 6, after V lost 5 bases and J lost 7 bases. The germline gives CDR1 SGHTA, CDR2 FQGNSA. The CDR3 loop reads CASSRTGGAGGYTF. In nucleotides, the CDR3 is TGTGCCAGCAGCAGGACAGGGGGCGCGGGTGGCTACACCTTC.

The chain carries TRBV6-2 or TRBV6-3 and TRBJ2-7; D perhaps matches TRBD2 (6 bases). Germline CDR1 is MNHEY and CDR2 is SVGEGT. V lost 7 bases and J lost 5, with 12 bases in between. The CDR3 length is 12 residues. CDR3 amino acids: CASKEGTHEQYF. The CDR3 nucleotides are TGTGCCAGCAAGGAGGGAACGCACGAGCAGTACTTC.

The rearrangement joins TRBV18 to TRBJ2-7; D gene uncertain. The germline gives CDR1 KGHSH, CDR2 LQKENI. The CDR3 is 14 amino acids. Trimming stripped 5 bases from V and 6 bases from J, with 17 bases between. The CDR3 region has the DNA TGTGCCAGCTCAGATATGGACGGATGGGGCGAGCAGTACGTC. Protein sequence: CASSDMDGWGEQYV.

This clonotype came up a few times. V and J are TRBV6-5 and TRBJ1-1; D is ambiguous. Trimming cost V 4 bases and J 3 bases, with 15 bases left between them. The CDR3 contains 15 residues. Looked up from germline, CDR1 is MNHEY and CDR2 is SVGAGI. The CDR3 here is CASSWGIARHTEAFF. The CDR3, as DNA: TGTGCCAGCAGTTGGGGTATTGCGAGGCACACTGAAGCTTTCTTT.

The chain uses TRBV12-3 or TRBV12-4 and TRBJ1-2, with D tentatively TRBD1 (5 bases). This CDR3 is built from 12 residues. Between the trimmed V and J ends, which lost 5 bases and 8 bases, there was a span of 12 bases. CDR3 sequence reads: CASSHSRDGYTF. The CDR3, as DNA: TGTGCCAGCAGTCACTCTCGGGACGGCTACACCTTC.

The chain combines TRBV7-8 with TRBJ1-1, with a weak D call TRBD1 (5 bases). This CDR3 comprises 13 residues. Deletions cut 6 bases from V and 4 bases from J, with 12 bases between. From germline, CDR1 is SGHVS and CDR2 FQNEAQ. CDR3 amino acids: CASRARVSTEAFF. The DNA for the CDR3 is TGTGCCAGCAGGGCCAGGGTGAGCACTGAAGCTTTCTTT.

This chain connects TRBV4-3 to TRBJ1-2; D not resolved. V was clipped by 4 bases and J by 4 bases, with 7 bases between them. Looked up from germline, CDR1 is LGHNA and CDR2 is YSLEER. This CDR3 region has 12 residues. The CDR3 reads CASSLQSYGYTF. In DNA, the CDR3 is TGCGCCAGCAGCCTTCAGTCCTATGGCTACACCTTC.

This clonotype was counted a few times. The gene calls are TRBV10-3 and TRBJ1-5, with D unresolved. Trimming left V 3 bases short and J 5 bases short, with 8 bases between. Per the germline V gene, CDR1 is ENHRY and CDR2 is SYGVKD. There are 13 residues in the CDR3. CDR3 DNA: TGTGCCATCAGTGAAGGCAGATATCAGCCCCAGCATTTT. Translating it yields CAISEGRYQPQHF.

This clonotype has just a few counts. The chain links TRBV6-5 to TRBJ2-1; a possible D gene is TRBD2 (5 bases). Trimming took 6 bases from V and 7 from J, leaving 13 bases between them. Germline CDR1 MNHEY, CDR2 SVGAGI. The CDR3 loop spans 13 amino acids. The DNA of the CDR3 is TGTGCCAGCAGGAGGGCTTCTCGTAATGAGCAGTTCTTC. It translates to CASRRASRNEQFF.

The chain combines TRBV9 with TRBJ1-4; D not certain. The germline V and J ends were trimmed by 1 base and 7 bases, with 8 bases remaining between them. This CDR3 is built from 13 residues. Germline V CDR1 and CDR2: SGDLS, YYNGEE. CDR3 protein: CASSVQIGEKLFF. CDR3 coding DNA: TGTGCCAGCAGCGTACAGATTGGTGAAAAACTGTTTTTT.

The rearrangement joins TRBV2 to TRBJ2-2; D is possibly TRBD1 or TRBD2 (5 bases each). The CDR3 loop spans 13 amino acids. Germline loops: CDR1 SNHLY, CDR2 FYNNEI. The V gene lost 4 bases and the J gene lost 8 bases, with 11 bases spanning the gap. The CDR3 sequence is CASSGFWGGELFF. In nucleotides, the CDR3 is TGTGCCAGCAGTGGTTTCTGGGGGGGGGAGCTGTTTTTT.

This clonotype was counted at least ten times. This chain connects TRBV5-5 to TRBJ2-3; 9 bases fit TRBD2. CDR1 SGHKS and CDR2 YYEKEE come from the germline V gene (reference sequence). V was clipped by 0 bases and J by 6 bases; unmatched bases: 8. This CDR3 contains 16 residues. The CDR3 loop reads CASSLEAGGWTDTQYF. CDR3 coding DNA: TGTGCCAGCAGCTTGGAAGCGGGGGGCTGGACTGATACGCAGTATTTT.

The chain is built from TRBV20-1 and TRBJ2-3, with 7 bases identical to TRBD2. Trimming cost V 6 bases and J 0 bases; bases outside gene matches: 3. The CDR3 runs to 13 residues. Germline assignment: CDR1 DFQATT and CDR2 SNEGSKA (reference sequence). As DNA, the CDR3 is TGCAGTGCGGGGGGGATAAGCACAGATACGCAGTATTTT. It is translated as CSAGGISTDTQYF.

This clonotype showed up just a few times. This chain uses TRBV7-8 with TRBJ2-3, with TRBD2 matching 12 bases. J gave up 4 bases and V 1 base, and 6 bases lay outside the gene matches. The CDR3 spans 17 residues. The germline V gene has CDR1 SGHVS and CDR2 FQNEAQ. CDR3 coding DNA: TGTGCCAGCAGCTTAGAACCACTAGCGGGGGGTGCAGATACGCAGTATTTT. Residues: CASSLEPLAGGADTQYF. The full variable domain, completed using reference TRBV7-8 and TRBJ2-3, is GAGVSQSPRYKVAKRGQDVALRCDPISGHVSLFWYQQALGQGPEFLTYFQNEAQLDKSGLPSDRFFAERPEGSVSTLKIQRTQQEDSAVYLCASSLEPLAGGADTQYFGPGTRLTVL.

This chain links TRBV5-5 with TRBJ2-5; TRBD1 is a possible D gene (6 bases). Trimming left V 1 base short and J 2 bases short, with 12 bases between. Looked up from germline, CDR1 is SGHKS and CDR2 is YYEKEE (reference sequence). The CDR3 contains 15 residues. As DNA, the CDR3 is TGTGCCAGCAGCTTGTCTCCAGGGGCACAAGAGACCCAGTACTTC. Its translation is CASSLSPGAQETQYF.

At least ten counts were recorded for this clonotype. The rearrangement links TRBV27 to TRBJ1-5, with a tentative D call TRBD1 (6 bases). The CDR3 covers 16 residues. Trimming removed 3 bases from V and 2 bases from J, with 14 bases in between. Per the germline V gene, CDR1 is MNHEY and CDR2 is SMNVEV (reference sequence). The CDR3 here is CASSFVYRAGNQPQHF. As DNA, the CDR3 is TGTGCCAGCAGTTTCGTGTACAGGGCTGGCAATCAGCCCCAGCATTTT.

This sequence joins TRBV4-3 and TRBJ1-1; D possibly corresponds to TRBD1 (5 bases). CDR1 is LGHNA and CDR2 is YSLEER in the germline V gene. This CDR3 contains 18 residues. Trimming took 0 bases from V and 0 from J, leaving 17 bases between them. CDR3 sequence: CASSQEVVAGHMNTEAFF. Here the CDR3 DNA reads TGCGCCAGCAGCCAAGAAGTGGTGGCAGGGCACATGAACACTGAAGCTTTCTTT.

This clonotype came up a few times. The rearrangement joins TRBV5-4 to TRBJ2-1; D might be TRBD1 (6 bases). Between the trimmed V and J ends, which lost 3 bases and 2 bases, there was a span of 9 bases. This CDR3 spans 14 amino acids. CDR1 is SGHNT, CDR2 YYREEE, per germline (reference sequence). The CDR3 region is CASSSWGPYNEQFF. The CDR3, as DNA: TGTGCCAGCAGCTCCTGGGGGCCCTACAATGAGCAGTTCTTC.

This clonotype has a handful of counts. The rearrangement uses TRBV4-1 and TRBJ2-3, with 15 bases aligning to TRBD2. J lost 6 bases, V lost 4 bases, and 8 bases had no gene match. The germline V gene has CDR1 MGHRA and CDR2 YSYEKL. This CDR3 has 17 residues. CDR3 in amino acids: CASSPGLAGGPMDTQYF. The CDR3 region has the DNA TGCGCCAGCAGCCCTGGACTAGCGGGGGGGCCGATGGATACGCAGTATTTT.

In this sample, this clonotype turned up a few times. The chain combines TRBV4-3 with TRBJ1-2, with TRBD1 identical over 8 bases. V dropped 2 bases and J dropped 0; count of bases not matched to a gene: 2. Looked up from germline, CDR1 is LGHNA and CDR2 is YSLEER. This CDR3 is 15 amino acids long. In nucleotides, the CDR3 is TGCGCCAGCAGCCAATCACAGGGGGCTAACTATGGCTACACCTTC. This codes for CASSQSQGANYGYTF.

This clonotype was found a few times. V gene TRBV4-3 combines with J gene TRBJ1-1; TRBD1 is a possible D gene (5 bases). Trimming took off 1 base at V and 5 bases at J, with 14 bases between the two ends. Germline V gene data show CDR1 as LGHNA and CDR2 as YSLEER. The CDR3 extends over 15 amino acids. CDR3 sequence: CASSQGGAGKTEAFF. CDR3 bases: TGCGCCAGCAGCCAAGGAGGAGCAGGGAAGACTGAAGCTTTCTTT.

This clonotype was seen a handful of times. The rearrangement uses TRBV5-1 and TRBJ2-2; 7 bases fit TRBD1. Germline V lookup: CDR1 SGHRS, CDR2 YFSETQ. J lost 8 bases, V lost 4 bases, and 5 bases had no gene match. The CDR3 consists of 13 residues. This chain's CDR3 is CASSNTDRGELFF. CDR3 nucleotide sequence: TGCGCCAGCAGCAACACGGACAGGGGGGAGCTGTTTTTT.

This chain joins TRBV4-2 and TRBJ1-3; perhaps TRBD1 as D (5 bases). The CDR3 spans 16 residues. Trimming left V 2 bases short and J 0 bases short, with 11 bases between. The germline V gene encodes CDR1 LGHNA and CDR2 YNFKEQ. The CDR3 DNA reads TGTGCCAGCAGCCAAAACAGGCATCACTCTGGAAACACCATATATTTT. Translating gives CASSQNRHHSGNTIYF.